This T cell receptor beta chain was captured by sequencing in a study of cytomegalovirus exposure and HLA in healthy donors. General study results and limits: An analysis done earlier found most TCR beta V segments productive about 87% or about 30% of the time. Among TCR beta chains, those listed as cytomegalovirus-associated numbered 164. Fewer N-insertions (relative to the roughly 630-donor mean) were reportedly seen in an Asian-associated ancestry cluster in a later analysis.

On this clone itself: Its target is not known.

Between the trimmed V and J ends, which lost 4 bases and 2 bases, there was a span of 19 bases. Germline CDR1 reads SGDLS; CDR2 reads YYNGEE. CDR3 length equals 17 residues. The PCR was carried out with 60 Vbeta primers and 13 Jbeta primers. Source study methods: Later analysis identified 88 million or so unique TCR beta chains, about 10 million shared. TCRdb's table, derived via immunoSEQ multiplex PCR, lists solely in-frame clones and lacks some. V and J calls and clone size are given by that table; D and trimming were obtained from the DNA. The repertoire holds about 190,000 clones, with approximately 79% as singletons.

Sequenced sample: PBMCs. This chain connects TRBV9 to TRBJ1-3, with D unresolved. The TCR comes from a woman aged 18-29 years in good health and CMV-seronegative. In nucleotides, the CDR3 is TGTGCCAGCAGCCCCAGAGGTCAGAACCTACCTGGAAACACCATATATTTT. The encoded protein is CASSPRGQNLPGNTIYF.